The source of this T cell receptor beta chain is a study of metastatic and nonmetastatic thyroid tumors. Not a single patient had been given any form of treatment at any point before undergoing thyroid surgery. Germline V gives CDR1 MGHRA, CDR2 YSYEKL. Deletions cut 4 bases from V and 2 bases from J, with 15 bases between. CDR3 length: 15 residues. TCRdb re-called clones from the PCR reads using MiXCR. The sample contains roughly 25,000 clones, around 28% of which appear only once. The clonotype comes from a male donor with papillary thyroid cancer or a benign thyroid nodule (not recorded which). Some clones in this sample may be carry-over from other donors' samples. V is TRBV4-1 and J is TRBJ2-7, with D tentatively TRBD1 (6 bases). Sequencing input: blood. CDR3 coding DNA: TGCGCCAGCAGCCGTGGGGGCGAGGGGGCCTACGAGCAGTACTTC. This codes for CASSRGGEGAYEQYF.